This T cell receptor beta chain was sequenced for a study of neurological immune-mediated disorders. Study-level findings and limits: Whereas HTLV-1-associated myelopathy showed the most TCR clonal expansion, multiple sclerosis showed the least, with levels below those of healthy controls.

The CDR3 runs 15 residues. From germline, CDR1 is DFQATT and CDR2 SNEGSKA (reference sequence). V trimming: 0 bases; J trimming: 8 bases; junction bases outside the gene matches: 8. Unsorted libraries were prepared from 2 million PBMCs held at -80 C. The sample holds many counts of this clonotype. Antigen: not known. The making of cDNA relied on 5'RACE with 10-nucleotide random UMIs. TCRdb ran MiXCR on the 5' RACE reads and lists one entry per CDR3 protein. The table includes roughly 55,000 distinct CDR3 sequences, roughly 17% detected once. Specimen: PBMCs. The V and J genes are TRBV20-1 and TRBJ1-4; TRBD1 matches 8 bases. This TCR derives from a man in his fifties or sixties in good health. CDR3 residues: CSARDFGRGQEKLFF. In DNA form, the CDR3 reads TGCAGTGCTAGAGATTTCGGCAGGGGGCAGGAAAAACTGTTTTTT.